The clone carrying this TCR beta chain was seen ten or more times. Its antigen is not identified. These data are taken from a study of T cells after posttransplantation cyclophosphamide. Regarding the study as a whole: Blood and skin or GI T cell repertoires showed limited TRB overlap. Later post-transplant blood repertoires were often dominated by donor CD8+ memory clones.

CDR1 is SNHLY, CDR2 FYNNEI, per germline. V shed 8 bases, J shed 8 bases, and the junction held 4 bases outside the gene matches. This CDR3 comprises 11 residues. Produced via immunoSEQ multiplex PCR; TCRdb's table is partial and in-frame only. The sample holds tens of thousands of clones, and no clone turns up only once. The related graft donor's blood sample was taken on the day of bone marrow donation. The V call is TRBV2, the J call TRBJ1-1; 8 bases fit TRBD1. Sequenced sample: PBMCs. The origin of this receptor is a man in his forties in good health, CMV-negative, and a related stem cell transplant donor. The CDR3 nucleotides are TGTGCCAGCGGACAGGGATTCGAAGCTTTCTTT. It encodes CASGQGFEAFF.